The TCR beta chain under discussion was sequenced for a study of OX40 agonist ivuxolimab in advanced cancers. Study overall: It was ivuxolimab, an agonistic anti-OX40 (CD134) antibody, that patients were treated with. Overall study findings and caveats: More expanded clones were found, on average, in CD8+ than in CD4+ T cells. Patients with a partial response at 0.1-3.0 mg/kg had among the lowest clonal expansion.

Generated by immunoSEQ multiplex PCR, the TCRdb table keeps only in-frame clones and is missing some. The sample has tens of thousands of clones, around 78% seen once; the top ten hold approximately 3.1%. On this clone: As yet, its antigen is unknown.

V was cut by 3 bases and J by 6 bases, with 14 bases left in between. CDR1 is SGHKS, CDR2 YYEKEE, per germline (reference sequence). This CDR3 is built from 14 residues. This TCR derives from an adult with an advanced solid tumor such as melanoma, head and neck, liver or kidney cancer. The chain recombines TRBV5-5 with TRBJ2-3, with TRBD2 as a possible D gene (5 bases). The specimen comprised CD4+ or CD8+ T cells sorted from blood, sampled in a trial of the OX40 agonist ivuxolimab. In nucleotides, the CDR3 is TGTGCCAGCAGCTCCCACCCGGGCGGGGATACGCAGTATTTT. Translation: CASSSHPGGDTQYF. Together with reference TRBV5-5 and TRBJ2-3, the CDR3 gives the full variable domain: DAGVTQSPTHLIKTRGQQVTLRCSPISGHKSVSWYQQVLGQGPQFIFQYYEKEERGRGNFPDRFSARQFPNYSSELNVNALLLGDSALYLCASSSHPGGDTQYFGPGTRLTVL.